This TCR beta chain was identified in a study of vaccination effects on CD4 cells after COVID-19. Study background: All study participants received two doses of BNT162b2 or mRNA-1273 vaccine.

CDR1 and CDR2 (germline): LNHDA, SQIVND (reference sequence). V lost 8 bases, J lost 6 bases, and 6 bases stayed unmatched. The CDR3 loop spans 12 amino acids. Study observations and caveats: Late after vaccination, infection- and vaccine-induced clones showed marked clonal contraction.

Antigen-specific CD4+ T cells were first expanded with viral peptide pools by the ViraFEST assay and only then sequenced. Cells that had been cultured for 10 days were the source of isolated CD4+ T cells. Nucleocapsid antibodies stayed negative before and after vaccination, showing no earlier SARS-CoV-2 infection. A few million PBMC were placed in each well, which was supplemented with approximately 9.9 IU/ml IL-2 and 7.5 to 10 ug/ml peptides. This clone has a handful of counts. The antigen is not known. The assay was immunoSEQ multiplex PCR, and TCRdb's table has in-frame clones only and misses some. The table records about 41,000 clones, around 77% of them present only once.

Sequences were derived from CD4+ T cells from PBMCs cultured with HCoV-NL63 spike peptides, sampled before COVID-19 vaccination. The source is a human donor who received a COVID-19 vaccine. The J gene is TRBJ1-2, the V gene TRBV19; 7 bases align to TRBD1. The CDR3 protein is CASGDSRDGYTF. The CDR3 DNA reads TGTGCCAGTGGGGACAGTCGCGATGGCTACACCTTC.